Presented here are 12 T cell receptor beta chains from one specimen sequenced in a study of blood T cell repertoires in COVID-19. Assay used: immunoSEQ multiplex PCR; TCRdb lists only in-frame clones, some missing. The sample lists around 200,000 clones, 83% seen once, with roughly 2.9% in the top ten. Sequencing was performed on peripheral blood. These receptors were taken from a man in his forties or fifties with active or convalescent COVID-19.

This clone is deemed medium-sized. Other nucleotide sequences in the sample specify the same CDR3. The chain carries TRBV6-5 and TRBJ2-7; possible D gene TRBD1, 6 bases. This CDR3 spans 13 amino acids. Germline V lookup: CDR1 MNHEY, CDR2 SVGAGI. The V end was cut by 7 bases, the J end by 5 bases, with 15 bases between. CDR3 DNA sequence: TGTGCCAGCACAGGTACAGGGCTCCACGAGCAGTACTTC. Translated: CASTGTGLHEQYF.

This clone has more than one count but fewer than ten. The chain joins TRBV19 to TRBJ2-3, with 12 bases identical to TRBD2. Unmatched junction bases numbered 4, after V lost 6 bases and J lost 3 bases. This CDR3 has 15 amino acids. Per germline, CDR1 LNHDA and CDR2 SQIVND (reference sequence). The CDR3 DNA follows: TGTGCCAGTAGCAGACTAGCGGGGGTTACAGATACGCAGTATTTT. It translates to CASSRLAGVTDTQYF.

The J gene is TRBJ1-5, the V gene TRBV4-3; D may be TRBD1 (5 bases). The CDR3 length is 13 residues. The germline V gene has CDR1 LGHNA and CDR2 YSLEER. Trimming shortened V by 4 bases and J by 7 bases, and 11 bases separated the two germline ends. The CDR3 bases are TGCGCCAGCAGCCCCAGGGTCAGGCAGCCCCAGCATTTT. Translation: CASSPRVRQPQHF.

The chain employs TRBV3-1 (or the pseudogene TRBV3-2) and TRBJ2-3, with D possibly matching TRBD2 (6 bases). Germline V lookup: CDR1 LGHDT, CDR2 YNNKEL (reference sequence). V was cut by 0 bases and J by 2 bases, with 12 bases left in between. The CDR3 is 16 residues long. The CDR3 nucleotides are TGTGCCAGCAGCCAAGAGGTGGGGACTCCCACAGATACGCAGTATTTT. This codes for CASSQEVGTPTDTQYF.

The CDR3 loop reads CSASPQAQFNGYTF. DNA for the CDR3: TGCAGTGCTAGTCCCCAGGCACAGTTTAATGGCTACACCTTC. The chain has TRBV20-1 and TRBJ1-2; D unclear. This CDR3 region has 14 residues. Germline CDR1 DFQATT, CDR2 SNEGSKA (reference sequence). The V end lost 3 bases, the J end lost 6 bases, and 17 bases lay between the germline ends.

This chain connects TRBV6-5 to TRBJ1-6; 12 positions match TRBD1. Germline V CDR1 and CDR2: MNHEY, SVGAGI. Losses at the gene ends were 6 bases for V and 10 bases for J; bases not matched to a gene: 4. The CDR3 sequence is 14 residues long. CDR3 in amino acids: CASSRDRGQSPLHF. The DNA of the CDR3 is TGTGCCAGCAGCCGGGACAGGGGGCAATCACCCCTCCACTTT.

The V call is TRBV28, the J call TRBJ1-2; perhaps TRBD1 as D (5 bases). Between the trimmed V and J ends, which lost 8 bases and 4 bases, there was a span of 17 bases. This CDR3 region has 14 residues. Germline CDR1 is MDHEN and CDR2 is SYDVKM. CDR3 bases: TGTGCCAGCCGCAGCGCTGTGACAGCCTATGGCTACACCTTC. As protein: CASRSAVTAYGYTF.

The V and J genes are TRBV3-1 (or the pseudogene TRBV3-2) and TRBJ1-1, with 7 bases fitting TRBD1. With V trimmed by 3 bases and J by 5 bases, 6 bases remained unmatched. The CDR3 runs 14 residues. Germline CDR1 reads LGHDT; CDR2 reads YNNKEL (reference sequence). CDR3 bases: TGTGCCAGCAGCCAGGAGGGGGCTTGGACTGAAGCTTTCTTT. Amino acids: CASSQEGAWTEAFF.

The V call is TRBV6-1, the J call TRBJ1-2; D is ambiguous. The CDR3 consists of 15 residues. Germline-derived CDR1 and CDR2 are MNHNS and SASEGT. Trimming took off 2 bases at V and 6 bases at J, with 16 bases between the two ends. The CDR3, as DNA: TGTGCCAGCAGTGAAATCGTCCTCACCTTAGATGGCTACACCTTC. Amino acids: CASSEIVLTLDGYTF.

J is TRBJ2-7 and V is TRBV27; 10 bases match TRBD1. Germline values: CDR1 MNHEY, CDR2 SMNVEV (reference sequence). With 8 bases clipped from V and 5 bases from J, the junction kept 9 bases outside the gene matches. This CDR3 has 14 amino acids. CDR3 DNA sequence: TGTGCCAGCGGTGCCCGGGACAGGGGTGACGAGCAGTACTTC. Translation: CASGARDRGDEQYF.

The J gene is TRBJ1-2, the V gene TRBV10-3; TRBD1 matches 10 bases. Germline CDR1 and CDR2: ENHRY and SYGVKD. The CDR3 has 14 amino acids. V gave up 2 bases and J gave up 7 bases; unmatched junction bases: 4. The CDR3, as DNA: TGTGCCATCAGTGAGCTTGACAGGGGGCCTGGCTACACCTTC. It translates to CAISELDRGPGYTF.

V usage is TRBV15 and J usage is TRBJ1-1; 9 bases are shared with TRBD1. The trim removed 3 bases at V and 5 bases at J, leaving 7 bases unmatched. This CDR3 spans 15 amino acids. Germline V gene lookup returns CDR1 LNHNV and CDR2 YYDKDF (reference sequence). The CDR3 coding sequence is TGTGCCACCAGCAGGGGTGGGACAGGGAGGACTGAAGCTTTCTTT. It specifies CATSRGGTGRTEAFF. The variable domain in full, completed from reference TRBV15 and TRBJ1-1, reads DAMVIQNPRYQVTQFGKPVTLSCSQTLNHNVMYWYQQKSSQAPKLLFHYYDKDFNNEADTPDNFQSRRPNTSFCFLDIRSPGLGDTAMYLCATSRGGTGRTEAFFGQGTRLTVV.